This note documents a single T cell receptor beta chain sequence. Authors' methods: Reference gene primer amplification gave nucleated cell count estimates. This table comes from immunoSEQ multiplex PCR, and its TCRdb copy is limited to in-frame clones, with some not included. V and J calls and clone size are those listed in that table; D and trimming were worked out from the DNA. The table shows approximately 51,000 clones, with around 87% occurring only once. This entry belongs to a study of blood T cell repertoires in COVID-19. Study-level information: Nucleic acid was either cDNA or gDNA, and it came from T cells, B-cell-depleted T cells, or PBMCs.

Trimming took 7 bases from V and 4 from J; bases not matched to a gene: 7. The CDR3 runs to 13 residues. Germline loops: CDR1 MDHEN, CDR2 SYDVKM. The sequence came from a man aged 35 to 55 with active COVID-19. The chain couples TRBV28 to TRBJ2-7, with 7 bases fitting TRBD1. The sequenced material came from peripheral blood. The CDR3 DNA is TGTGCCAGCAACAAAATGGGACAGTACGAGCAGTACTTC. This encodes CASNKMGQYEQYF.